One TCR beta chain is described in this entry. The data are from a study of technical replicates of blood from several donors. The CDR3 covers 13 residues. CDR1 is MNHEY, CDR2 SVGAGI, per germline. V lost 6 bases and J 4 bases, leaving 12 bases between the germline ends. The protocol was immunoSEQ multiplex PCR, while the TCRdb copy is restricted to in-frame clones and leaves out a portion. This table holds 65,000 to 90,000 clones, 90% found once. The genes are TRBV6-5 and TRBJ1-2; no firm D call. This clonotype was obtained from a human donor in good health. Some clones in this sample may be carry-over from other donors' samples. Sequencing used PBMCs. The CDR3 nucleotides are TGTGCCAGCAGGGCTCTGGCGGCCTATGGCTACACCTTC. It specifies CASRALAAYGYTF.